Each of the 20 T cell receptor beta chains below was sequenced from the same sample in a study of shared clonotypes between healthy human individuals. Libraries were prepared by immunoSEQ multiplex PCR; TCRdb keeps only in-frame clonotypes and omits some of them. The repertoire consists of a few million clones, with just over 90% occurring once and the leading ten covering around 0.4%. Sequences were obtained from naive CD4+ T cells from PBMCs. As to subset: CD45RA+ positively selected. The receptors shown here come from a man aged 18-30 years in good health. Some clones in this sample may be carry-over from other donors' samples.

J is TRBJ2-1 and V is TRBV28; 7 nucleotides agree with TRBD2. The CDR3 covers 14 residues. J gave up 8 bases and V 6 bases, and 10 bases lay outside the gene matches. The germline V gene encodes CDR1 MDHEN and CDR2 SYDVKM. The DNA for the CDR3 is TGTGCCAGCAGGGCGGGAGTGTTCATTCATGAGCAGTTCTTC. Translated: CASRAGVFIHEQFF. The complete variable domain, with remaining parts taken from reference TRBV28 and TRBJ2-1, reads DVKVTQSSRYLVKRTGEKVFLECVQDMDHENMFWYRQDPGLGLRLIYFSYDVKMKEKGDIPEGYSVSREKKERFSLILESASTNQTSMYLCASRAGVFIHEQFFGPGTRLTVL.

As for this clone: Within the sample, other DNA sequences also encode this same CDR3. V usage is TRBV2 and J usage is TRBJ2-2; D is unresolved. Trimming cost V 6 bases and J 2 bases, with 10 bases left between them. Looked up from germline, CDR1 is SNHLY and CDR2 is FYNNEI. The CDR3 is 14 residues long. The CDR3 DNA reads as TGTGCCAGCAGGGTCGACACTAACACCGGGGAGCTGTTTTTT. It translates to CASRVDTNTGELFF.

The chain is built from TRBV7-2 and TRBJ1-3, with D perhaps TRBD1 (5 bases). The CDR3 has 16 amino acids. Germline V lookup: CDR1 SGHTA, CDR2 FQGNSA. Trimming shortened V by 1 base and J by 2 bases, and 12 bases separated the two germline ends. CDR3 region: CASSLGAGQPGNTIYF. The CDR3 DNA reads as TGTGCCAGCAGCTTAGGAGCAGGGCAGCCTGGAAACACCATATATTTT.

The chain couples TRBV9 to TRBJ2-5, with D perhaps matching TRBD1 or TRBD2 (5 bases each). The germline gives CDR1 SGDLS, CDR2 YYNGEE. This CDR3 has 19 residues. The ends were cut back, 0 bases at V and 1 base at J, with 22 bases in the middle. CDR3 DNA: TGTGCCAGCAGCGTAGTTCTCCCCGGGTGGGCAGGGACCCAAGAGACCCAGTACTTC. Translation: CASSVVLPGWAGTQETQYF.

The chain is built from TRBV20-1 and TRBJ2-5; D gene uncertain. The V gene lost 8 bases and the J gene lost 4 bases, with 11 bases spanning the gap. CDR3 length: 11 amino acids. Germline V gene lookup returns CDR1 DFQATT and CDR2 SNEGSKA (reference sequence). The DNA for the CDR3 is TGCAGTACCCCGAGAGGAGAGACCCAGTACTTC. This encodes CSTPRGETQYF.

This clone was seen a few times. The sample has other DNA sequences that encode this CDR3 too. The chain carries TRBV2 and TRBJ1-5; D unclear. V gave up 4 bases and J gave up 4 bases, with 5 bases separating them. CDR1 is SNHLY, CDR2 FYNNEI, per germline. There are 12 residues in the CDR3. CDR3 protein: CASSGGNQPQHF. As DNA, the CDR3 is TGTGCCAGCAGTGGGGGTAATCAGCCCCAGCATTTT.

The chain employs TRBV28 and TRBJ2-3; either TRBD1 or TRBD2 may fit D (6 bases each). This CDR3 contains 19 residues. Trimming removed 1 base at V and 0 bases at J, with 20 bases between. Germline V lookup: CDR1 MDHEN, CDR2 SYDVKM. CDR3 in DNA: TGTGCCAGCAGTTTATATCGGGGGCAGGTCGCTACTAGCACAGATACGCAGTATTTT. Encoded protein: CASSLYRGQVATSTDTQYF.

This rearrangement joins TRBV2 to TRBJ2-1; D unclear. Trimming removed 5 bases at V and 3 bases at J, with 8 bases between. The CDR3 runs 13 residues. Germline CDR1 and CDR2: SNHLY and FYNNEI. Here the CDR3 DNA reads TGTGCCAGCAGTCGAGCCTTCTACAATGAGCAGTTCTTC. Translation gives CASSRAFYNEQFF.

The chain employs TRBV30 and TRBJ2-3; D gene ambiguous. V was cut by 0 bases and J by 1 base, with 8 bases left in between. This CDR3 is built from 14 residues. Germline V gives CDR1 GTSNPN, CDR2 SVGIG (reference sequence). The CDR3 here is CAWSVGQRTDTQYF. CDR3 nucleotides: TGTGCCTGGAGTGTTGGGCAGCGCACAGATACGCAGTATTTT. The complete variable domain, with remaining parts taken from reference TRBV30 and TRBJ2-3, reads SQTIHQWPATLVQPVGSPLSLECTVEGTSNPNLYWYRQAAGRGLQLLFYSVGIGQISSEVPQNLSASRPQDRQFILSSKKLLLSDSGFYLCAWSVGQRTDTQYFGPGTRLTVL.

The V gene is TRBV29-1, the J gene TRBJ2-1, with 8 bases matching TRBD1. The J segment lost 4 bases and the V segment lost 7 bases, leaving 9 bases of the junction unmatched. The germline gives CDR1 SQVTM, CDR2 ANQGSEA. CDR3 length equals 14 residues. The CDR3 region is CSAPTGAIYNEQFF. CDR3 nucleotide sequence: TGCAGCGCCCCGACAGGGGCCATTTACAATGAGCAGTTCTTC.

J is TRBJ2-7 and V is TRBV7-2; TRBD2 is a possible D gene (5 bases). The germline V gene encodes CDR1 SGHTA and CDR2 FQGNSA. The CDR3 covers 11 residues. V gave up 5 bases and J gave up 6 bases, with 8 bases separating them. This CDR3 is CASSEGAEQYF. The CDR3, as DNA: TGTGCCAGCAGCGAGGGAGCCGAGCAGTACTTC.

This chain joins TRBV6-1 and TRBJ1-2; D is unresolved. The germline V gene has CDR1 MNHNS and CDR2 SASEGT. This CDR3 has 12 residues. Trimming stripped 2 bases from V and 5 bases from J, with 6 bases between. CDR3 bases: TGTGCCAGCAGTGAAAATTTTTATGGCTACACCTTC. Protein: CASSENFYGYTF.

The chain uses TRBV9 and TRBJ1-2; D possibly corresponds to TRBD1 (6 bases). Trimming removed 4 bases from V and 4 bases from J, with 17 bases in between. Germline loops: CDR1 SGDLS, CDR2 YYNGEE. The CDR3 consists of 15 residues. DNA of the CDR3: TGTGCCAGCAGCCCTCAAACAGGGTATGCCTATGGCTACACCTTC. It is translated as CASSPQTGYAYGYTF.

The chain combines TRBV10-3 with TRBJ2-7, with 7 bases that match TRBD2. This CDR3 has 17 amino acids. Trimming cost V 2 bases and J 5 bases; bases outside gene matches: 15. Germline V CDR1 and CDR2: ENHRY, SYGVKD. CDR3 sequence reads: CAISESWVGRSRDEQYF. The CDR3 region has the DNA TGTGCCATCAGTGAGAGTTGGGTCGGGAGGTCTCGGGACGAGCAGTACTTC.

The V and J genes are TRBV6-4 and TRBJ1-5, with D unclear. CDR1 is MRHNA and CDR2 is SNTAGT in the germline V gene. The CDR3 has 16 residues. The V gene lost 4 bases and the J gene lost 3 bases, with 16 bases spanning the gap. CDR3 in amino acids: CASSVPLHIINQPQHF. DNA for the CDR3: TGTGCCAGCAGTGTCCCCCTGCACATCATCAATCAGCCCCAGCATTTT.

There are a few counts of this clone. Other DNA sequences within the sample encode an identical CDR3. The chain joins TRBV7-9 to TRBJ1-1, with D unresolved. This CDR3 spans 13 amino acids. V was trimmed by 1 base and J by 0 bases, leaving 3 bases between them. Germline V gene lookup returns CDR1 SEHNR and CDR2 FQNEAQ (reference sequence). This CDR3 reads CASSLVVNTEAFF. Here the CDR3 DNA reads TGTGCCAGCAGCTTAGTAGTGAACACTGAAGCTTTCTTT.

Worth noting for this clone: Other DNA sequences in this specimen translate into the identical CDR3. The rearrangement joins TRBV7-2 to TRBJ1-1; tentative D call: TRBD1 (5 bases). The germline gives CDR1 SGHTA, CDR2 FQGNSA. CDR3 length: 15 residues. The V end was cut by 1 base, the J end by 0 bases, with 9 bases between. CDR3 loop: CASSLVGGMNTEAFF. CDR3 nucleotide sequence: TGTGCCAGCAGCTTAGTGGGGGGAATGAACACTGAAGCTTTCTTT.

The rearrangement links TRBV11-2 to TRBJ2-7; no reliable D call. The CDR3 runs to 14 residues. Germline CDR1 SGHAT, CDR2 FQNNGV. Trimming left V 5 bases short and J 0 bases short, with 11 bases between. The CDR3 here is CASSPRRFSYEQYF. CDR3 bases: TGTGCCAGCAGCCCACGACGGTTCTCCTACGAGCAGTACTTC. Full variable domain (outside the CDR3, taken from reference TRBV11-2 and TRBJ2-7): EAGVAQSPRYKIIEKRQSVAFWCNPISGHATLYWYQQILGQGPKLLIQFQNNGVVDDSQLPKDRFSAERLKGVDSTLKIQPAKLEDSAVYLCASSPRRFSYEQYFGPGTRLTVT.

The chain has TRBV7-9 and TRBJ2-1; 8 bases match TRBD2. This CDR3 comprises 16 residues. The germline gives CDR1 SEHNR, CDR2 FQNEAQ (reference sequence). Losses at the gene ends were 5 bases for V and 6 bases for J; bases not matched to a gene: 12. This CDR3 reads CASSPRGAGGVNEQFF. In nucleotides, the CDR3 is TGTGCCAGCAGCCCCCGGGGGGCGGGAGGAGTCAATGAGCAGTTCTTC.

Worth noting for this clone: This same CDR3 is encoded by further DNA sequences in the sample. The chain is built from TRBV30 and TRBJ1-5; 8 bases align to TRBD1. J was trimmed by 4 bases and V by 1 base; bases with no gene match: 0. The CDR3 totals 13 residues. Germline V gene lookup returns CDR1 GTSNPN and CDR2 SVGIG (reference sequence). CDR3 bases: TGTGCCTGGAGTGACAGGGGGAATCAGCCCCAGCATTTT. Amino acid sequence: CAWSDRGNQPQHF. The variable domain in full, with the rest retrieved from reference TRBV30 and TRBJ1-5, is SQTIHQWPATLVQPVGSPLSLECTVEGTSNPNLYWYRQAAGRGLQLLFYSVGIGQISSEVPQNLSASRPQDRQFILSSKKLLLSDSGFYLCAWSDRGNQPQHFGDGTRLSIL.